This passage covers 30 T cell receptor beta chains from one sample sequenced in a study of shared clonotypes between healthy human individuals. Only in-frame clones appear in the TCRdb table, and some are missing; sequencing was by immunoSEQ multiplex PCR. The table records 2 million or so clones, 90% to 95% of them present only once. Source material: naive CD4+ T cells sorted from blood. Subset meaning: CD45RA+ positively selected. These receptors came from a man between 18 and 29 years old in good health.

The rearrangement uses TRBV30 and TRBJ2-1; D is undetermined. Germline V gene sequence: CDR1 GTSNPN, CDR2 SVGIG (reference sequence). This CDR3 is 15 amino acids long. The V end lost 1 base, the J end lost 0 bases, and 10 bases lay between the germline ends. The CDR3 region is CAWSGPSSSYNEQFF. The CDR3 nucleotides read TGTGCCTGGAGTGGACCATCGAGCTCCTACAATGAGCAGTTCTTC.

The chain uses TRBV27 and TRBJ2-7; perhaps D is TRBD1 or TRBD2 (5 bases each). Trimming took 4 bases from V and 1 from J, leaving 14 bases between them. The germline gives CDR1 MNHEY, CDR2 SMNVEV (reference sequence). The CDR3 length is 15 residues. CDR3 amino acids: CASSWDRGGSYEQYF. DNA for the CDR3: TGTGCCAGCAGTTGGGACCGAGGTGGATCCTACGAGCAGTACTTC.

This clone has only one observation. The chain couples TRBV19 to TRBJ1-6; D not certain. There are 16 residues in the CDR3. Trimming took off 3 bases at V and 3 bases at J, with 12 bases between the two ends. Germline values: CDR1 LNHDA, CDR2 SQIVND (reference sequence). The CDR3 DNA follows: TGTGCCAGTAGTATTGAAGGGCACAACTATAATTCACCCCTCCACTTT. The encoded protein is CASSIEGHNYNSPLHF. Complete variable domain (other parts from reference TRBV19 and TRBJ1-6): DGGITQSPKYLFRKEGQNVTLSCEQNLNHDAMYWYRQDPGQGLRLIYYSQIVNDFQKGDIAEGYSVSREKKESFPLTVTSAQKNPTAFYLCASSIEGHNYNSPLHFGNGTRLTVT.

V gene TRBV14 combines with J gene TRBJ1-2, with TRBD1 identical over 7 bases. The CDR3 is made up of 15 amino acids. V gave up 4 bases and J gave up 8 bases; unmatched junction bases: 13. In germline, CDR1 is SGHDN, CDR2 FVKESK. For the CDR3, the DNA is TGTGCCAGCAGCCCCCGGGAGACAGGGCCTCTGGGCTACACCTTC. Translated: CASSPRETGPLGYTF.

The chain links TRBV6-5 to TRBJ2-3, with D perhaps matching TRBD2 (5 bases). Germline lookup yields CDR1 MNHEY and CDR2 SVGAGI. With 3 bases removed from V and 0 bases from J, the gap between germline ends came to 10 bases. The CDR3 runs to 15 residues. CDR3 nucleotides: TGTGCCAGCAGTTATGCTAGCCCTAGCACAGATACGCAGTATTTT. It specifies CASSYASPSTDTQYF.

CDR3 amino acids: CASSYGNRGPGDTQYF. The CDR3 bases are TGTGCCAGCAGTTACGGGAACAGGGGCCCTGGAGATACGCAGTATTTT. The gene calls are TRBV6-5 and TRBJ2-3, with TRBD1 matching 7 bases. V shed 2 bases, J shed 5 bases, and the junction held 10 bases outside the gene matches. CDR1 MNHEY and CDR2 SVGAGI come from the germline V gene. The CDR3 is made up of 16 amino acids.

The rearrangement joins TRBV10-3 to TRBJ2-1, with 13 nucleotides matching TRBD2. This CDR3 contains 16 residues. Germline V gene lookup returns CDR1 ENHRY and CDR2 SYGVKD. The V and J ends lost 6 bases and 10 bases, in that order; junction bases with no gene match: 12. The CDR3 DNA follows: TGTGCCATCAGCCCCGGACTAGCGGGAGAGTATTGGGAGCAGTTCTTC. Its translation is CAISPGLAGEYWEQFF.

V gene TRBV5-1 combines with J gene TRBJ1-2; D is unresolved. Per germline, CDR1 SGHRS and CDR2 YFSETQ. The CDR3 has 14 residues. The V gene lost 0 bases and the J gene lost 2 bases, with 8 bases spanning the gap. The CDR3 DNA sequence: TGCGCCAGCAGCTTGGATCACGGAAACTATGGCTACACCTTC. Amino acids: CASSLDHGNYGYTF.

This clone was detected once. The chain couples TRBV6-1 to TRBJ2-7; TRBD1 matches 7 bases. With 0 bases clipped from V and 4 bases from J, the junction kept 6 bases outside the gene matches. Germline V lookup: CDR1 MNHNS, CDR2 SASEGT. This CDR3 is built from 15 residues. The CDR3 DNA is TGTGCCAGCAGTGAAGCGACAGGGCCAGAGTACGAGCAGTACTTC. Translated: CASSEATGPEYEQYF.

This clone was detected a few times. The chain has TRBV6-1 and TRBJ2-2; the D is unclear. Per the germline V gene, CDR1 is MNHNS and CDR2 is SASEGT. The CDR3 spans 12 residues. With 5 bases removed from V and 6 bases from J, the gap between germline ends came to 7 bases. The DNA for the CDR3 is TGTGCCAGCAGTTCCGTCGCCGGGGAGCTGTTTTTT. Its protein product is CASSSVAGELFF.

V gene TRBV6-5 combines with J gene TRBJ2-1; D is perhaps TRBD1 (6 bases). The ends were cut back, 0 bases at V and 10 bases at J, with 19 bases in the middle. This CDR3 has 16 residues. Germline V gene lookup returns CDR1 MNHEY and CDR2 SVGAGI. CDR3 nucleotides: TGTGCCAGCAGTTACTCGAAGACAGGTCCGGTTTTAGAGCAGTTCTTC. Residues: CASSYSKTGPVLEQFF.

The rearrangement links TRBV6-5 to TRBJ2-3, with 9 bases aligning to TRBD1. The CDR3 is made up of 14 amino acids. Germline V lookup: CDR1 MNHEY, CDR2 SVGAGI. Germline trimming cut 8 bases from V and 1 base from J; bases unmatched to any gene: 4. The CDR3 loop reads CASRRTGGTDTQYF. DNA for the CDR3: TGTGCCAGCCGCCGGACAGGGGGCACAGATACGCAGTATTTT.

The chain carries TRBV28 and TRBJ1-6, with D perhaps matching TRBD1 (6 bases). CDR1 and CDR2 from the germline V gene are MDHEN and SYDVKM. The V end was cut by 1 base, the J end by 9 bases, with 13 bases between. This CDR3 is 15 amino acids long. CDR3 nucleotides: TGTGCCAGCAGTTTATTGCAGGGGTTGGGTTCACCCCTCCACTTT. It translates to CASSLLQGLGSPLHF.

V and J are TRBV27 and TRBJ1-5; D gene uncertain. V was shortened by 6 bases and J by 4 bases, with 19 bases between the two germline ends. Germline lookup yields CDR1 MNHEY and CDR2 SMNVEV (reference sequence). This CDR3 has 16 residues. The CDR3 DNA reads as TGTGCCAGCAGCCCTCTGTCGATAGGACGAAATCAGCCCCAGCATTTT. Protein: CASSPLSIGRNQPQHF.

J is TRBJ2-5 and V is TRBV10-1; 8 positions agree with TRBD2. The CDR3 is 17 amino acids. With 3 bases clipped from V and 4 bases from J, the junction kept 13 bases outside the gene matches. Germline CDR1 WNHNN, CDR2 SYGVQD (reference sequence). The CDR3 is CASSERRGLGRGETQYF. CDR3 nucleotide sequence: TGCGCCAGCAGTGAACGCAGGGGACTAGGAAGGGGAGAGACCCAGTACTTC.

This chain uses TRBV7-9 with TRBJ1-4; D unresolved. Trimming left V 2 bases short and J 5 bases short, with 6 bases between. The CDR3 is made up of 13 amino acids. In germline, CDR1 is SEHNR, CDR2 FQNEAQ (reference sequence). This CDR3 reads CASSLQQNEKLFF. CDR3 bases: TGTGCCAGCAGCTTACAACAGAATGAAAAACTGTTTTTT.

V and J are TRBV19 and TRBJ1-5, with D uncertain. The CDR3 contains 13 residues. Trimming left V 7 bases short and J 6 bases short, with 13 bases between. The germline V gene encodes CDR1 LNHDA and CDR2 SQIVND (reference sequence). CDR3 coding DNA: TGTGCCAGTAAGTCCCGGGTTAGTCAGCCCCAGCATTTT. Its translation is CASKSRVSQPQHF.

This chain joins TRBV5-1 and TRBJ2-2; maybe TRBD2 (6 bases). Germline V lookup: CDR1 SGHRS, CDR2 YFSETQ. This CDR3 has 14 amino acids. Between the trimmed V and J ends, which lost 4 bases and 4 bases, there was a span of 11 bases. The CDR3 loop is CASSRGVVTGELFF. In DNA form, the CDR3 reads TGCGCCAGCAGCCGCGGGGTAGTCACCGGGGAGCTGTTTTTT.

The chain joins TRBV6-1 to TRBJ2-7; unclear D gene. Germline V gives CDR1 MNHNS, CDR2 SASEGT. CDR3 length: 14 amino acids. Trimming removed 4 bases at V and 0 bases at J, with 10 bases between. CDR3: CASSGQVSSYEQYF. For the CDR3, the DNA is TGTGCCAGCAGTGGGCAGGTTAGCTCCTACGAGCAGTACTTC.

The chain links TRBV6-1 to TRBJ1-3; D is unresolved. The CDR3 contains 14 residues. Trimming removed 5 bases at V and 2 bases at J, with 10 bases between. Germline V gene lookup returns CDR1 MNHNS and CDR2 SASEGT. Here the CDR3 DNA reads TGTGCCAGCAGTTTGTACAGCCCTGGAAACACCATATATTTT. Amino acids: CASSLYSPGNTIYF.

The rearrangement links TRBV7-6 to TRBJ2-7; 9 positions agree with TRBD1. From germline, CDR1 is SGHVS and CDR2 FNYEAQ. This CDR3 region has 14 residues. Germline trimming cut 3 bases from V and 6 bases from J; bases unmatched to any gene: 6. The CDR3 bases are TGTGCCAGCAGCTTGGGACAGGGATCATTCGAGCAGTACTTC. Translating it yields CASSLGQGSFEQYF.

V and J are TRBV18 and TRBJ2-1, with D perhaps assigned TRBD1 or TRBD2 (6 bases each). Germline assignment: CDR1 KGHSH and CDR2 LQKENI. Trimming pared 2 bases from V and 4 bases from J, leaving 15 bases between. The CDR3 loop spans 16 amino acids. The CDR3 spells CASSPTTGRGYNEQFF. Written as DNA, the CDR3 is TGTGCCAGCTCACCAACAACAGGGCGGGGATACAATGAGCAGTTCTTC.

V and J are TRBV7-9 and TRBJ1-5, with 9 bases aligning to TRBD1. The trim removed 0 bases at V and 0 bases at J, leaving 6 bases unmatched. CDR3 length: 18 residues. CDR1 SEHNR and CDR2 FQNEAQ come from the germline V gene (reference sequence). CDR3 in amino acids: CASSLAGTGSHSNQPQHF. CDR3 DNA sequence: TGTGCCAGCAGCTTAGCCGGGACAGGGAGCCATAGCAATCAGCCCCAGCATTTT.

The chain joins TRBV6-1 to TRBJ1-2, with D uncertain. CDR1 and CDR2 (germline): MNHNS, SASEGT. The CDR3 has 11 amino acids. Trimming shortened V by 4 bases and J by 7 bases, and 7 bases separated the two germline ends. The CDR3 loop is CASSAIGGYTF. As DNA, the CDR3 is TGTGCCAGCAGTGCAATTGGTGGCTACACCTTC.

This chain joins TRBV28 and TRBJ1-5; D uncertain. Looked up from germline, CDR1 is MDHEN and CDR2 is SYDVKM. V gave up 7 bases and J gave up 2 bases, with 15 bases separating them. This CDR3 has 15 amino acids. In DNA, the CDR3 is TGTGCCAGCACCCCCCCCGGGCCTGGCAATCAGCCCCAGCATTTT. Residues: CASTPPGPGNQPQHF.

The chain recombines TRBV27 with TRBJ2-3; D is perhaps TRBD2 (5 bases). The germline CDR1 and CDR2 sequences are MNHEY and SMNVEV (reference sequence). V dropped 2 bases and J dropped 6 bases, with 15 bases sitting between them. The CDR3 runs to 15 residues. CDR3 amino acids: CASSLKIRSGDTQYF. The CDR3 DNA reads as TGTGCCAGCAGTTTAAAGATCCGTTCGGGGGATACGCAGTATTTT.

V and J are TRBV6-1 and TRBJ2-2; no definite D call. Trimming removed 3 bases at V and 0 bases at J, with 11 bases between. This CDR3 is 16 amino acids long. CDR1 MNHNS and CDR2 SASEGT come from the germline V gene. This CDR3 is CASSDLPSANTGELFF. For the CDR3, the DNA is TGTGCCAGCAGTGATTTACCGAGCGCGAACACCGGGGAGCTGTTTTTT.

The table lists this clone with many counts. This sequence joins TRBV9 and TRBJ1-4; possible D gene TRBD1, 6 bases. This CDR3 comprises 14 residues. Trimming removed 3 bases at V and 8 bases at J, with 14 bases between. CDR1 is SGDLS, CDR2 YYNGEE, per germline. This CDR3 reads CASSADSGGEKLFF. The DNA of the CDR3 is TGTGCCAGCAGCGCGGACAGCGGCGGGGAAAAACTGTTTTTT.

In regard to this clone: At the DNA level, this CDR3 is encoded by other sequences in the same sample as well. The J gene is TRBJ2-2, the V gene TRBV5-1; TRBD2 might be the D (6 bases). The CDR3 has 15 residues. V lost 0 bases and J 5 bases, leaving 11 bases between the germline ends. Germline CDR1 and CDR2: SGHRS and YFSETQ. The CDR3 sequence: CASSLAAGSTGELFF. The CDR3 nucleotides are TGCGCCAGCAGCTTGGCGGCGGGGAGTACCGGGGAGCTGTTTTTT.

The chain links TRBV19 to TRBJ1-2; 11 bases are shared with TRBD1. V shed 6 bases, J shed 8 bases, and the junction held 5 bases outside the gene matches. The CDR3 loop spans 13 amino acids. The germline V gene encodes CDR1 LNHDA and CDR2 SQIVND (reference sequence). The CDR3 DNA reads as TGTGCCAGTAGCGGACAGGGGGCTCCCGGCTACACCTTC. Its translation is CASSGQGAPGYTF. Full variable domain (missing parts from reference TRBV19 and TRBJ1-2): DGGITQSPKYLFRKEGQNVTLSCEQNLNHDAMYWYRQDPGQGLRLIYYSQIVNDFQKGDIAEGYSVSREKKESFPLTVTSAQKNPTAFYLCASSGQGAPGYTFGSGTRLTVV.